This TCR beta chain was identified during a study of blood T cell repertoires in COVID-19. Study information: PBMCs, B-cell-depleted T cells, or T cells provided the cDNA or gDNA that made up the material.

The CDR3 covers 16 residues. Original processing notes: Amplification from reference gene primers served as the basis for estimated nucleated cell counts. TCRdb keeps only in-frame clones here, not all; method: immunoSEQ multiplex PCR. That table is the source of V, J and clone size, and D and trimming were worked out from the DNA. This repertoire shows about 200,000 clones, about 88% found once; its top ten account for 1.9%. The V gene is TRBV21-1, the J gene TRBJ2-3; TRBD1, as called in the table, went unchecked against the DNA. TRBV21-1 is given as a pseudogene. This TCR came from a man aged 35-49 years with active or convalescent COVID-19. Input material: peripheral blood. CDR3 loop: CASSKRARDRTDTQYF. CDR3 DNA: TGTGCCAGCAGCAAAAGGGCCAGGGATCGCACAGATACGCAGTATTTT.